The rows below give T cell receptor beta chains drawn from one sample of a study of T cell changes during pregnancy in multiple sclerosis. Sequencing used immunoSEQ multiplex PCR; TCRdb keeps in-frame clones, though not all of them. The sample carries roughly 86,000 clones, 85% to 95% recorded once. The sample consisted of peripheral blood, taken in the first trimester of pregnancy. These receptors all come from a female donor with multiple sclerosis, enrolled in a pregnancy study. Each CDR3 is given with its conserved first and last residue. The order of the fields is J gene, D gene, V gene, clone size, CDR3 protein, CDR3 DNA. The D gene is left open where the match is weak. The size of a clone is reported for some rows only, either as once, few or many, or as a class for expanded clones.

TRBJ2-1 | TRBD2 | TRBV6-1 | - | CASIRLAGLGEQFF | TGTGCCAGCATTCGACTAGCGGGTCTTGGTGAGCAGTTCTTC
TRBJ2-1 | - | TRBV5-1 | - | CASSFVARPGGGGYNEQFF | TGCGCCAGCAGCTTTGTTGCCCGCCCGGGAGGAGGGGGCTACAATGAGCAGTTCTTC
TRBJ2-3 | TRBD2 | TRBV9 | - | CASSVRGLAFDTQYF | TGTGCCAGCAGCGTTAGGGGACTAGCGTTTGATACGCAGTATTTT
TRBJ2-1 | TRBD2 | TRBV5-1 | - | CASSLAAGSNEQFF | TGCGCCAGCAGCTTGGCAGCGGGGAGCAATGAGCAGTTCTTC
TRBJ2-1 | - | TRBV11-2 | - | CASSHPIRLDNEQFF | TGTGCCAGCAGCCACCCGATCCGACTAGACAATGAGCAGTTCTTC
TRBJ2-7 | TRBD2 | TRBV6-5 | - | CASKAGGVDLEQYF | TGTGCCAGCAAAGCGGGAGGTGTGGACCTCGAGCAGTACTTC
TRBJ2-3 | TRBD2 | TRBV29-1 | once | CSVALLAGTDTQYF | TGCAGCGTTGCCCTCCTAGCGGGCACAGATACGCAGTATTTT
TRBJ2-3 | - | TRBV7-8 | - | CASSLDPDTQYF | TGTGCCAGCAGCTTAGATCCGGATACGCAGTATTTT
TRBJ1-3 | - | TRBV7-9 | - | CASSQRNHSRGNTIYF | TGTGCCAGCAGCCAAAGAAACCATTCGAGAGGAAACACCATATATTTT
TRBJ2-7 | - | TRBV6-5 | - | CASSYSTGSSYEQYF | TGTGCCAGCAGTTACTCTACAGGGAGCTCCTACGAGCAGTACTTC
TRBJ2-1 | TRBD2 | TRBV29-1 | - | CSVVWPSGGYNEQFF | TGCAGCGTTGTCTGGCCTAGCGGGGGTTACAATGAGCAGTTCTTC
TRBJ2-4 | TRBD1 | TRBV7-9 | once | CASSYGQEAKNIQYF | TGTGCCAGCAGTTATGGACAGGAAGCCAAAAACATTCAGTACTTC
TRBJ1-5 | - | TRBV27 | - | CASSLVGVNQPQHF | TGTGCCAGCAGTTTAGTCGGGGTTAATCAGCCCCAGCATTTT
TRBJ1-5 | TRBD1 | TRBV4-3 | once | CASSSQGGPNQPQHF | TGCGCCAGCAGTTCACAGGGGGGACCCAATCAGCCCCAGCATTTT
TRBJ2-5 | - | TRBV7-9 | once | CASSLGGISQETQYF | TGTGCCAGCAGCTTAGGCGGGATTTCCCAAGAGACCCAGTACTTC
TRBJ1-2 | TRBD1 | TRBV7-9 | - | CASSLPQGVGYTF | TGTGCCAGCAGCTTACCCCAGGGGGTCGGCTACACCTTC
TRBJ2-7 | - | TRBV4-2 | - | CASSQELTRVTREQYF | TGTGCCAGCAGCCAAGAGCTGACTAGAGTGACCCGCGAGCAGTACTTC
TRBJ2-7 | - | TRBV15 | - | CATSRSGVSYEQYF | TGTGCCACCAGCAGGTCCGGGGTCTCCTACGAGCAGTACTTC
TRBJ2-6 | TRBD2 | TRBV2 | - | CASSEAGGSGANVLTF | TGTGCCAGCAGTGAGGCGGGGGGCTCTGGGGCCAACGTCCTGACTTTC
TRBJ1-1 | - | TRBV28 | - | CASSGEETEAFF | TGTGCCAGCAGTGGGGAGGAGACTGAAGCTTTCTTT
TRBJ1-2 | - | TRBV9 | - | CASSVAVQGGGYTF | TGTGCCAGCAGCGTAGCTGTACAGGGTGGTGGCTACACCTTC
TRBJ2-1 | TRBD2 | TRBV11-1 | - | CASSFAAGASNEQFF | TGTGCCAGCAGCTTCGCGGCGGGAGCGAGTAATGAGCAGTTCTTC
TRBJ2-3 | - | TRBV5-4 | - | CASSSRTYTDTQYF | TGTGCCAGCAGCTCAAGAACCTACACAGATACGCAGTATTTT
TRBJ2-1 | - | TRBV7-2 | - | CASTPVASTYNEQFF | TGTGCCAGCACCCCTGTAGCGTCTACCTACAATGAGCAGTTCTTC
TRBJ1-5 | - | TRBV28 | - | CASNNAQPQHF | TGTGCCAGCAACAATGCCCAGCCCCAGCATTTT
TRBJ2-3 | TRBD1 | TRBV28 | - | CASSLGQGFIDTQYF | TGTGCCAGCAGTCTGGGACAGGGGTTTATAGATACGCAGTATTTT
TRBJ1-2 | - | TRBV7-8 | - | CASSSDRYYGYTF | TGTGCCAGCAGCTCAGACAGATACTATGGCTACACCTTC